What follows are 20 T cell receptor beta chains derived from one specimen sequenced in a study of tumor T cells in aggressive B-cell lymphoma. Here immunoSEQ multiplex PCR was the method, and the copy in TCRdb shows in-frame clones only, minus some. Of 7,900 or so clones in the sample, about 81% were seen once. The sequenced sample consisted of tumor tissue. Receptors were obtained from an adult with diffuse large B cell lymphoma.

The sample holds one count of this clone. The CDR3 bases are TGTGCCAGCAGCTATCGAACCGGGAGCTACGAGCAGTACGTC. It is translated as CASSYRTGSYEQYV. The chain uses TRBV5-5 and TRBJ2-7, with D possibly matching TRBD2 (6 bases). Trimming stripped 3 bases from V and 3 bases from J, with 13 bases between. This CDR3 contains 14 residues. The germline V gene encodes CDR1 SGHKS and CDR2 YYEKEE (reference sequence).

The chain has TRBV15 and TRBJ2-5; D is possibly TRBD1 (5 bases). The CDR3 consists of 16 residues. CDR1 is LNHNV, CDR2 YYDKDF, per germline (reference sequence). V gave up 0 bases and J gave up 7 bases, with 18 bases separating them. The CDR3 sequence is CATSRESAGYTATQYF. The CDR3 DNA reads TGTGCCACCAGCAGAGAATCGGCAGGGTATACGGCGACCCAGTACTTC.

The CDR3 sequence: CAWSASLAVYNEQFF. The CDR3 DNA reads as TGTGCCTGGAGTGCCTCGCTAGCGGTATACAATGAGCAGTTCTTC. The chain carries TRBV30 and TRBJ2-1; 7 nucleotides align to TRBD2. This CDR3 spans 15 amino acids. Per germline, CDR1 GTSNPN and CDR2 SVGIG (reference sequence). J lost 4 bases, V lost 1 base, and 7 bases had no gene match.

This chain connects TRBV28 to TRBJ2-5, with D unresolved. Germline V lookup: CDR1 MDHEN, CDR2 SYDVKM. Trimming removed 3 bases at V and 4 bases at J, with 3 bases between. The CDR3 consists of 11 residues. The CDR3 loop reads CASSFRETQYF. As DNA, the CDR3 is TGTGCCAGCAGTTTCCGAGAGACCCAGTACTTC.

The CDR3 bases are TGTGCCAGCAGCGTAGCCGGCAGGGGGCATGACAATCAGCCCCAGCATTTT. Translated, it gives CASSVAGRGHDNQPQHF. This chain links TRBV9 with TRBJ1-5; TRBD1 aligns across 8 bases. The CDR3 length is 17 residues. CDR1 is SGDLS, CDR2 YYNGEE, per germline. V was clipped by 0 bases and J by 3 bases; unmatched bases: 8.

The chain recombines TRBV7-9 with TRBJ2-1, with 10 bases that match TRBD2. The CDR3 sequence is 12 residues long. Trimming at V came to 5 bases and at J to 10 bases, leaving 2 bases not matched to a gene. The V gene's germline CDR1 is SEHNR and CDR2 FQNEAQ (reference sequence). This chain's CDR3 is CASSGLAEEQFF. DNA for the CDR3: TGTGCCAGCAGCGGACTAGCGGAAGAGCAGTTCTTC. The full variable domain, completed using reference TRBV7-9 and TRBJ2-1, is DTGVSQNPRHKITKRGQNVTFRCDPISEHNRLYWYRQTLGQGPEFLTYFQNEAQLEKSRLLSDRFSAERPKGSFSTLEIQRTEQGDSAMYLCASSGLAEEQFFGPGTRLTVL.

J is TRBJ1-1 and V is TRBV29-1; 9 positions agree with TRBD1. Germline CDR1 SQVTM, CDR2 ANQGSEA. This CDR3 has 11 amino acids. The CDR3 bases are TGCGGGGGACAGGGTAATACTGAAGCTTTCTTT. It specifies CGGQGNTEAFF.

The rearrangement uses TRBV7-2 and TRBJ1-2, with D tentatively TRBD1 (6 bases). This CDR3 comprises 15 residues. Between the trimmed V and J ends, which lost 5 bases and 5 bases, there was a span of 18 bases. Germline CDR1 is SGHTA and CDR2 is FQGNSA. The CDR3 reads CASSGQGSDGYGYTF. The CDR3, as DNA: TGTGCCAGCAGCGGCCAGGGGTCCGATGGGTATGGCTACACCTTC.

The CDR3 DNA sequence: TGTGCCAGCAGCTGGGGAGGGAGCAATCAGCCCCAGCATTTT. Its translation is CASSWGGSNQPQHF. The chain uses TRBV7-9 and TRBJ1-5, with D unresolved. Germline V gene data show CDR1 as SEHNR and CDR2 as FQNEAQ (reference sequence). V gave up 4 bases and J gave up 1 base, with 8 bases separating them. This CDR3 region has 14 residues.

The V gene is TRBV27, the J gene TRBJ2-1; possible D gene TRBD2, 7 bases. Trimming took off 3 bases at V and 5 bases at J, with 26 bases between the two ends. Germline V gene data show CDR1 as MNHEY and CDR2 as SMNVEV (reference sequence). CDR3 length equals 19 residues. The CDR3 sequence: CASSFLVGWGGEGHNEQFF. The CDR3 DNA reads TGTGCCAGCAGTTTTTTAGTCGGGTGGGGGGGCGAGGGTCACAATGAGCAGTTCTTC.

The chain employs TRBV28 and TRBJ2-3; TRBD2 might be the D (6 bases). This CDR3 is 16 amino acids long. Germline V gene sequence: CDR1 MDHEN, CDR2 SYDVKM. Trimming stripped 4 bases from V and 3 bases from J, with 17 bases between. CDR3 nucleotides: TGTGCCAGCAGTTCGGCTCGGGAGAGTAGGACAGATACGCAGTATTTT. Amino acid sequence: CASSSARESRTDTQYF. Looking up the rest from reference TRBV28 and TRBJ2-3 gives the full variable domain: DVKVTQSSRYLVKRTGEKVFLECVQDMDHENMFWYRQDPGLGLRLIYFSYDVKMKEKGDIPEGYSVSREKKERFSLILESASTNQTSMYLCASSSARESRTDTQYFGPGTRLTVL.

The CDR3 nucleotides are TGTGCCAGCAGTGGATACGGGACAGTTAGCTCCTACGAGCAGTACTTC. This codes for CASSGYGTVSSYEQYF. The chain is built from TRBV27 and TRBJ2-7, with 7 bases lining up with TRBD1. J lost 0 bases, V lost 5 bases, and 10 bases had no gene match. CDR1 is MNHEY, CDR2 SMNVEV, per germline (reference sequence). This CDR3 has 16 amino acids.

In its sample, this clone was seen a few times. The V and J genes are TRBV9 and TRBJ1-1; the match to TRBD1 covers 9 bases. The CDR3 has 18 amino acids. Germline V gene lookup returns CDR1 SGDLS and CDR2 YYNGEE. The V segment lost 4 bases and the J segment 0 bases; nucleotides outside the gene matches: 13. This CDR3 is CASSTSRTGDYMNTEAFF. The CDR3 nucleotides are TGTGCCAGCAGCACCTCACGGACAGGGGACTACATGAACACTGAAGCTTTCTTT.

The CDR3 nucleotides are TGTGCCAGCAGTCTGGGCAAGAGGCCAACACGGGCGGGCACCGGGGAGCTGTTTTTT. Encoded protein: CASSLGKRPTRAGTGELFF. The V call is TRBV27, the J call TRBJ2-2; TRBD2 is a possible D gene (5 bases). Trimming pared 5 bases from V and 4 bases from J, leaving 26 bases between. CDR1 MNHEY and CDR2 SMNVEV come from the germline V gene (reference sequence). The CDR3 covers 19 residues.

The rearrangement links TRBV27 to TRBJ2-5, with D possibly TRBD2 on 7 matching bases. Germline V CDR1 and CDR2: MNHEY, SMNVEV (reference sequence). The CDR3 totals 12 residues. The CDR3 loop reads CAVSGGPGAQYF. The DNA of the CDR3 is TGTGCTGTTTCGGGGGGCCCAGGGGCCCAGTACTTC.

J is TRBJ2-5 and V is TRBV9, with 15 nucleotides matching TRBD2. The CDR3 runs to 17 residues. The V gene end was trimmed by 5 bases and the J gene end by 4 bases; junction bases not matched to a gene: 9. The germline CDR1 and CDR2 sequences are SGDLS and YYNGEE. CDR3 coding DNA: TGTGCCAGCAGTAGTGGACTAGCGGGAGGGCCTGGAGAGACCCAGTACTTC. As protein: CASSSGLAGGPGETQYF.

The chain links TRBV15 to TRBJ1-1, with D possibly matching TRBD1 (6 bases). V shed 3 bases and J shed 0 bases, with 20 bases lying between them. Germline CDR1 and CDR2: LNHNV and YYDKDF (reference sequence). This CDR3 has 18 amino acids. CDR3 residues: CATSRPGGASLMNTEAFF. The CDR3 region has the DNA TGTGCCACCAGCAGGCCGGGGGGCGCTTCCCTCATGAACACTGAAGCTTTCTTT.

This rearrangement joins TRBV4-3 to TRBJ2-1; a possible D gene is TRBD2 (5 bases). Trimming shortened V by 1 base and J by 4 bases, and 8 bases separated the two germline ends. CDR1 is LGHNA and CDR2 is YSLEER in the germline V gene. This CDR3 region has 14 residues. The CDR3 DNA reads as TGCGCCAGCAGCCAAGTCCGGGGATACAATGAGCAGTTCTTC. It specifies CASSQVRGYNEQFF.

The genes are TRBV27 and TRBJ1-2; TRBD1 matches 8 bases. The V segment lost 4 bases and the J segment 4 bases; nucleotides outside the gene matches: 8. The CDR3 covers 15 residues. Germline assignment: CDR1 MNHEY and CDR2 SMNVEV (reference sequence). The CDR3 protein is CASSSQGGRTYGYTF. The CDR3 coding sequence is TGTGCCAGCAGTTCACAGGGGGGAAGGACCTATGGCTACACCTTC.

The chain recombines TRBV9 with TRBJ2-5; 7 bases map to TRBD1. Germline V gene sequence: CDR1 SGDLS, CDR2 YYNGEE. Trimming at V came to 6 bases and at J to 4 bases, leaving 15 bases not matched to a gene. The CDR3 runs to 16 residues. CDR3 in amino acids: CASNFSPDRLVETQYF. The CDR3 DNA sequence: TGTGCCAGCAACTTCTCCCCGGACAGGCTAGTAGAGACCCAGTACTTC. Based on the CDR3 plus reference TRBV9 and TRBJ2-5, the full variable domain is DSGVTQTPKHLITATGQRVTLRCSPRSGDLSVYWYQQSLDQGLQFLIQYYNGEERAKGNILERFSAQQFPDLHSELNLSSLELGDSALYFCASNFSPDRLVETQYFGPGTRLLVL.